Many counts were recorded for the clone carrying this T cell receptor (beta chain). No antigen is known for it. Amplification targeted TCR beta CDR3 regions from RNA transcripts. The HTBI primer set drove a first-round RT-PCR of the TCR CDR3. TCRdb re-analysed the multiplex PCR reads in MiXCR, keeping a single row per CDR3 protein. Of 360,000 or so distinct CDR3 sequences listed, around 18% are singletons. Diagnosis relied on clinical symptoms, serum thyroxine and TRAb, thyroid ultrasound and orbital computed tomography. The V end was cut by 3 bases, the J end by 4 bases, with 10 bases between. The CDR3 is 14 residues long. Germline CDR1 and CDR2: MDHEN and SYDVKM. These data originate in a study of T cells in Graves' hyperthyroidism and ophthalmopathy. Points from the study as a whole: From stable hyperthyroidism, ophthalmopathy was set apart by a 13 V-J model. Model-based prediction identified ophthalmopathy a median 6.5 months prior to its onset.

The sample comprised blood. V and J are TRBV28 and TRBJ1-3, with D maybe TRBD1 (6 bases). The TCR originated in a woman aged 40 to 50 with Graves' ophthalmopathy. Here the CDR3 DNA reads TGTGCCAGCAGTTTCGTGGGGGCAGGAAACACCATATATTTT. As protein: CASSFVGAGNTIYF.